This T cell receptor beta chain was captured by sequencing in a study of beta chain features in type 1 diabetes. About the study: The patients were much like the healthy donors in age, gender and cell yields. Study outcomes and limitations: Shorter TCRB CDR3s, moderately but significantly so, marked every one of the four CD4+ subsets in Type 1 diabetes patients. For cells with high TCR expression, cDNA sequencing could yield over-representation. Whether TCRB rearrangement is influenced by HLA type was left unresolved in this analysis.

As concerns this clone: The antigen is not known.

The whole isolated RNA underwent reverse transcription, so sequencing captured expressed TCRB transcripts. Sequenced by immunoSEQ multiplex PCR; TCRdb stores in-frame clones only, minus some. The sample shows around 600,000 clones, 9.5% to 15% of them seen only once. The length of the CDR3 is 12 residues. V was shortened by 7 bases and J by 0 bases, with 7 bases between the two germline ends. Germline V gene sequence: CDR1 MGHDK, CDR2 SYGVNS. Material: naive CD4+ T cells from blood. The J gene is TRBJ2-7, the V gene TRBV25-1; D may be TRBD1 (6 bases). The receptor's source is a man aged 25-45 years with type 1 diabetes. The CDR3 sequence: CASKGHSYEQYF. The CDR3, as DNA: TGTGCCAGCAAGGGACACTCCTACGAGCAGTACTTC.